Listed below are T cell receptor beta chains from one sample, sequenced in a study of T cells in Graves' hyperthyroidism and ophthalmopathy. TCRdb passed the multiplex PCR reads through MiXCR, listing each CDR3 protein once. The table includes hundreds of thousands of distinct CDR3 sequences, about 45% detected once. Specimen: peripheral blood or thyroid tissue (not recorded which). The receptors originated from an adult man with Graves' disease, either hyperthyroidism or ophthalmopathy (not recorded which). CDR3s include the opening cysteine and the closing phenylalanine or tryptophan. The D gene is left open where the match is weak.

TRBJ1-1 | TRBV7-9 | . | CASSYRNLNTEAFF
TRBJ1-2 | TRBV7-9 | . | CASSSSDRYGYTF
TRBJ2-7 | TRBV7-8 | . | CASSLDAIYEQYF
TRBJ2-7 | TRBV7-9 | TRBD2 | CASSLAPPGLAGGYEQYF
TRBJ1-5 | TRBV5-1 | . | CASSLAPITASNQPQHF
TRBJ1-3 | TRBV10-3 | . | CAISEATAFMNTIYF
TRBJ2-5 | TRBV5-4 | . | CASSDPDRKETQYF
TRBJ1-1 | TRBV2 | . | CASADLGGDEAFF
TRBJ1-1 | TRBV7-2 | . | CASSLERGIWTEAFF
TRBJ1-1 | TRBV15 | TRBD1 | CATSRARDRGSNTEAFF
TRBJ1-5 | TRBV20-1 | . | CSANDGLYSNQPQHF
TRBJ1-4 | TRBV7-2 | . | CASSLGPFNEKLFF
TRBJ2-5 | TRBV29-1 | TRBD2 | CSVTSGRETQYF
TRBJ1-1 | TRBV2 | . | CASRRDYNTEAFF
TRBJ2-2 | TRBV7-9 | . | CASSLGGLSAGELFF
TRBJ1-2 | TRBV29-1 | . | CSGTRGAYGYTF